This is a list of T cell receptor beta chains from one sample in a study of cytomegalovirus exposure and HLA in healthy donors. Sequenced by immunoSEQ multiplex PCR; TCRdb stores in-frame clones only, minus some. The repertoire has about 170,000 clones, about 69% of them found once; the top ten carry 2% to 2.5%. The material sequenced was PBMCs. The receptors come from a human donor in good health. Each CDR3 is given with its conserved first and last residue. Fields, in order: V gene, D gene, J gene, CDR3 protein. D genes are given only for firm matches.

>TRBV7-9|-|TRBJ2-2
CASSPTRVPGELFF
>TRBV5-1|TRBD2|TRBJ2-1
CASSTRGGAWGEQFF
>TRBV2|-|TRBJ2-1
CASRGANNEQFF
>TRBV4-3|TRBD1|TRBJ2-2
CASSLDRGDTGELFF
>TRBV30|TRBD1|TRBJ1-6
CAWAPGTDNSPLHF
>TRBV6-1|TRBD2|TRBJ2-3
CASSERVYSGGGDTQYF
>TRBV7-2|-|TRBJ1-3
CASSTNQGSGNTIYF
>TRBV11-2|TRBD1|TRBJ1-1
CASSLRQGREAFF
>TRBV2|-|TRBJ1-1
CASSLFDRNTEAFF
>TRBV5-6|-|TRBJ1-1
CASSRRQWNTEAFF
>TRBV13|-|TRBJ1-6
CASSVDKEEYNSPLHF
>TRBV27|TRBD1|TRBJ1-5
CASSSTARGLNSNQPQHF
>TRBV15|TRBD1|TRBJ2-3
CATSRGTGGAGFFDTQYF
>TRBV7-3|TRBD2|TRBJ2-1
CASSLLAGGDEQFF
>TRBV10-3|-|TRBJ2-4
CAISDGTWGGENIQYF
>TRBV6-5|-|TRBJ1-2
CASTKQQGINYGYTF
>TRBV19|-|TRBJ2-3
CASGRGAPDTQYF
>TRBV7-2|-|TRBJ1-2
CASSLAQITYGYTF
>TRBV27|-|TRBJ2-7
CASSLGASSEQYF
>TRBV7-6|TRBD1|TRBJ1-1
CASSPQGVADTEAFF
>TRBV4-1|-|TRBJ1-5
CASSQAPRRGGGQPQHF
>TRBV2|-|TRBJ2-2
CASSEARGGELFF
>TRBV10-1|-|TRBJ1-5
CASTIYRDLDNQPQHF
>TRBV7-3|TRBD1|TRBJ2-7
CASSATGESLDQYF
>TRBV5-4|-|TRBJ1-5
CASSYQDQPQHF
>TRBV27|-|TRBJ1-6
CASSSGGAGNSPLHF
>TRBV2|-|TRBJ2-1
CASSEGRRTQSSYNEQFF
>TRBV12-5|-|TRBJ2-2
CASAPPAGELFF
>TRBV19|-|TRBJ1-2
CASTPTGSYGYTF
>TRBV2|-|TRBJ2-1
CASSGQAPYNEQFF
>TRBV9|TRBD1|TRBJ1-4
CASSPEQGYWEKLFF
>TRBV2|-|TRBJ1-1
CASRGQQGTEAFF
>TRBV5-1|-|TRBJ2-7
CASSFGPDYEQYF
>TRBV29-1|TRBD2|TRBJ2-1
CSVRTSGGAGYNEQFF
>TRBV7-9|-|TRBJ1-2
CASSLGQVDGYTF
>TRBV7-8|-|TRBJ2-3
CASSLVGDKVTDTQYF
>TRBV27|-|TRBJ2-7
CASSLSFGYEQYF
>TRBV7-8|-|TRBJ1-4
CASSLAVAGGKLFF